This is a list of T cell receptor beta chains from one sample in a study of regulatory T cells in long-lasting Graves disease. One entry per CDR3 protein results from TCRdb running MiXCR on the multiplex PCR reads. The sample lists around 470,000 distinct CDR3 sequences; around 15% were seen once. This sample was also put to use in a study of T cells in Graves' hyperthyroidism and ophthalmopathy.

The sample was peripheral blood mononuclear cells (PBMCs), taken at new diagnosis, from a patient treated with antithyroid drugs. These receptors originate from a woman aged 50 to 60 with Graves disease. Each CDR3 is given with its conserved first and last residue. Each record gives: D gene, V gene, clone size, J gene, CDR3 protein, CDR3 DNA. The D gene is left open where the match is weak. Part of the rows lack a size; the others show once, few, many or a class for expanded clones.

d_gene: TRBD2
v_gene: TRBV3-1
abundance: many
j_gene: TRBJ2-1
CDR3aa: CASSQLGLAANEQFF
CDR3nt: TGTGCCAGCAGCCAATTGGGACTAGCGGCCAATGAGCAGTTCTTC

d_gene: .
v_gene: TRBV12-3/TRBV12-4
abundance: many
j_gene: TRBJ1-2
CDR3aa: CASSRGGSGGYTF
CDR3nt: TGTGCCAGCAGTCGGGGGGGCTCGGGAGGCTACACCTTC

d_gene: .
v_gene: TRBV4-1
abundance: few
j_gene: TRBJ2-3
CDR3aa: CASSQDHGSTDTQYF
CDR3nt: TGCGCCAGCAGCCAAGATCACGGCAGCACAGATACGCAGTATTTT

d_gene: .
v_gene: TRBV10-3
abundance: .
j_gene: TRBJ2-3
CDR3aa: CAISERTNTDTQYF
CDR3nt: TGTGCCATCAGTGAGAGGACTAACACAGATACGCAGTATTTT

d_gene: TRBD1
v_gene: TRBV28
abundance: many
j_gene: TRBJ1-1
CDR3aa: CASSLIGGQVAQAFF
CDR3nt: TGTGCCAGCAGTTTAATAGGGGGACAGGTCGCCCAGGCTTTCTTT

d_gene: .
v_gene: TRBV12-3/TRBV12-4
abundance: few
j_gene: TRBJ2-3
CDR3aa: CASSPAQQGTTDTQYF
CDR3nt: TGTGCCAGCAGTCCCGCTCAACAGGGAACCACAGATACGCAGTATTTT

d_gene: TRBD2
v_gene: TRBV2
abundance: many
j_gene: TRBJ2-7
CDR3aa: CASSDASGSLEQYF
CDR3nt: TGTGCCAGCAGTGACGCTAGCGGGAGTTTAGAGCAGTACTTC

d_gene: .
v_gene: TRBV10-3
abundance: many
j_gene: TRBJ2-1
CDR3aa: CAISEWGEIGNEQFF
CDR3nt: TGTGCCATCAGTGAATGGGGGGAGATTGGTAATGAGCAGTTCTTC

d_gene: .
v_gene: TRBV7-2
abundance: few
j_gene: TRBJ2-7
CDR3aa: CASSPRSLGEQYF
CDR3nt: TGTGCCAGCAGCCCCCGGTCGTTGGGGGAGCAGTACTTC

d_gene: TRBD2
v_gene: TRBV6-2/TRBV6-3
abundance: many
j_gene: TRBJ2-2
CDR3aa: CASSYRAGGMMTGELFF
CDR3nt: TGTGCCAGCAGTTATCGGGCGGGAGGAATGATGACCGGGGAGCTGTTTTTT

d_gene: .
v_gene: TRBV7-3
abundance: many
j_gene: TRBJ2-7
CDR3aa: CASSPGVGSYEQYF
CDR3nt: TGTGCCAGCAGCCCCGGGGTTGGGTCCTACGAGCAGTACTTC

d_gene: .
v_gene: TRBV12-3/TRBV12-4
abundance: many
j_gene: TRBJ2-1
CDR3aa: CASIQDNEQFF
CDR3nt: TGTGCCAGCATTCAGGACAATGAGCAGTTCTTC

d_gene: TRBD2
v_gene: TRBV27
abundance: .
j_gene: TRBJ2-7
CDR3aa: CASSLVTGGSDEQYF
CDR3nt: TGTGCCAGCAGTTTAGTAACGGGAGGGTCTGACGAGCAGTACTTC

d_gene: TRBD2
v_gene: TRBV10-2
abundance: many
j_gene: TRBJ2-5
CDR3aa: CASSERLAGARETQYF
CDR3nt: TGCGCCAGCAGTGAGCGACTAGCGGGAGCGAGAGAGACCCAGTACTTC

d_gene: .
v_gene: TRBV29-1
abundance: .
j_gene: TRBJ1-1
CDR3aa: CSVEGEKNTEAFF
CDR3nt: TGCAGCGTTGAGGGGGAAAAGAACACTGAAGCTTTCTTT

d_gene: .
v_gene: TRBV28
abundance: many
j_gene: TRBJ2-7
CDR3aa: CASSQLGGALDSYEQYF
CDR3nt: TGTGCCAGCAGTCAGCTGGGGGGGGCGCTGGACTCCTACGAGCAGTACTTC

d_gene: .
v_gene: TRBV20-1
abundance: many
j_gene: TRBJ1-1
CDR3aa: CSARDPAVEAFF
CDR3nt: TGCAGTGCTAGAGATCCTGCGGTTGAAGCTTTCTTT

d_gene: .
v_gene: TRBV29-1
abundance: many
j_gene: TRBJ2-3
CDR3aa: CSARTGLDTQYF
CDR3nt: TGCAGCGCACGGACGGGCTTAGATACGCAGTATTTT

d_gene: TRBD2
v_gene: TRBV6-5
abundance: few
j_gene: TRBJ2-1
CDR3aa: CASSYSWREVYNEQFF
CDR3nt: TGTGCCAGCAGTTACTCGTGGCGGGAGGTCTACAATGAGCAGTTCTTC

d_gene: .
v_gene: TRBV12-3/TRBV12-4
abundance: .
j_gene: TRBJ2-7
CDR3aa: CASSPGSGYSGQYF
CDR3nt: TGCGCCAGCAGTCCCGGGAGTGGCTACAGCGGGCAGTACTTC